The sample holds many counts of the clone carrying this T cell receptor (beta chain). Its antigen is still unknown. The data were obtained in a study of neurological immune-mediated disorders. Maryland, USA blood bank volunteers served as healthy controls. Unsorted libraries were generated from 2 million PBMCs held at -80 degrees C. The germline V and J ends were trimmed by 4 bases and 2 bases, with 6 bases remaining between them. The germline gives CDR1 ENHRY, CDR2 SYGVKD. The CDR3 extends over 12 amino acids. Study results and caveats: Patients with HTLV-1-associated myelopathy showed the most TCR clonal expansion. Those with multiple sclerosis showed the least, falling below healthy controls.

Synthesis of cDNA was accomplished via 5'RACE employing 10-nucleotide random UMIs. In TCRdb, the 5' RACE reads were re-called with MiXCR into one record per CDR3 protein. The sample shows under 90,000 distinct CDR3 sequences, about 9.3% of them seen only once. This rearrangement joins TRBV10-3 to TRBJ2-7, with a tentative D call TRBD2 (6 bases). The sample taken for sequencing was PBMCs. The receptor was derived from a man aged 40-49 years in good health. CDR3: CAISAGAYEQYF. The CDR3 DNA sequence: TGTGCCATCAGTGCGGGGGCCTACGAGCAGTACTTC.